Described below is a single TCR beta chain sequence and its context. The antigen is undetermined. The data derive from a study of response to subunit inactivated influenza vaccine. Study-wide points: After each seasonal influenza vaccination, few new T cells are recruited, the authors suggested.

TCRdb analysed the RT-PCR reads with MiXCR anew, one entry per CDR3 protein. The table has over 650,000 distinct CDR3 sequences, about 18% seen once. The receptor was isolated from a man aged 45-65 years who received an inactivated influenza vaccine. The sequenced sample was PBMCs from blood, obtained about 5 days after vaccination.

Here the CDR3 DNA reads TGTGCCAGCAGCTTAGCGGCGAACCTGAACACCGGGGAGCTGTTTTTT. Its translation: CASSLAANLNTGELFF. This sequence joins TRBV7-2 and TRBJ2-2; no clear D gene. V was trimmed by 0 bases and J by 1 base, leaving 9 bases between them. The CDR3 spans 16 residues. Germline V gives CDR1 SGHTA, CDR2 FQGNSA.